This T cell receptor beta chain was sequenced in a study of T cells in localized non-small cell lung cancer. Overall study results and limits: Appearance in adjacent lung was seen for a median around 61 of the top 100 tumor clones. Density of T cells in blood, when higher, went with longer overall survival.

As for this clone: The antigen is undetermined.

Sequencing used immunoSEQ multiplex PCR; TCRdb keeps in-frame clones, though not all of them. The data contain about 27,000 clones, about 90% of them singletons. This CDR3 comprises 16 residues. After removal of 5 bases from V and 0 bases from J, the junction contained 6 bases not matched to a gene. CDR1 and CDR2 from the germline V gene are MNHEY and SMNVEV (reference sequence). The specimen was peripheral blood, collected before any cancer treatment. The sequence derives from a woman aged 35 to 75 with stage I lung adenocarcinoma. The chain couples TRBV27 to TRBJ2-1, with 8 bases lining up with TRBD2. The CDR3 DNA sequence: TGTGCCAGCAGTCCCAGGACTAGCATCTCCTACAATGAGCAGTTCTTC. Protein: CASSPRTSISYNEQFF.